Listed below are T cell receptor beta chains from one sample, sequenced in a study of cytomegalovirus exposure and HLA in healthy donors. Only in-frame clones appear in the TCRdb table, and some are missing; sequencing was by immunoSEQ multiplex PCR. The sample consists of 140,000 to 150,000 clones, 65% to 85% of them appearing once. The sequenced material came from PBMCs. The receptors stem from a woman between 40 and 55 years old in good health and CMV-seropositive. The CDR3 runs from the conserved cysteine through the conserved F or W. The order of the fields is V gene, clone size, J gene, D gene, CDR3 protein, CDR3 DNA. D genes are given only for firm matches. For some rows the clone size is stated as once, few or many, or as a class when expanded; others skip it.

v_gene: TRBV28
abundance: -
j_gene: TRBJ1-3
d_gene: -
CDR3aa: CASNFGGRPYSGNTIYF
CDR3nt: TGTGCCAGCAACTTTGGGGGCCGACCCTACTCTGGAAACACCATATATTTT

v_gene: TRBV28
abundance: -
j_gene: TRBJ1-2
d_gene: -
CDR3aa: CASSPPGPNYGYTF
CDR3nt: TGTGCCAGCAGTCCCCCGGGTCCTAACTATGGCTACACCTTC

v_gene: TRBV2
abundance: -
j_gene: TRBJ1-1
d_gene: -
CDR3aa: CASLNGRTEAFF
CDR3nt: TGTGCCAGCCTTAACGGGAGGACTGAAGCTTTCTTT

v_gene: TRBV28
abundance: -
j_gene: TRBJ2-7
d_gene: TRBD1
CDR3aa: CASSPTGPVSYEQYF
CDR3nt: TGTGCCAGCAGCCCGACAGGGCCGGTCTCCTACGAGCAGTACTTC

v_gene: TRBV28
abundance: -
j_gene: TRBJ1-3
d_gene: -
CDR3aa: CASSFRGYRNTIYF
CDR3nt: TGTGCCAGCAGTTTTAGAGGGTATAGAAACACCATATATTTT

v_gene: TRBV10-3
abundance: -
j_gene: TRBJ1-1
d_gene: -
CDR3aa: CAISDRGNTEAFF
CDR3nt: TGTGCCATCAGTGACCGGGGGAACACTGAAGCTTTCTTT

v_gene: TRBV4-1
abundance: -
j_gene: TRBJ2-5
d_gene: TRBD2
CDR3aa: CASSQEAGGFRETQYF
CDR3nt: TGCGCCAGCAGCCAAGAGGCGGGGGGGTTCCGGGAGACCCAGTACTTC

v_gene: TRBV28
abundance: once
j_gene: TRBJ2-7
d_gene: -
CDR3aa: CASRKGAGSYEQYF
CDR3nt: TGTGCCAGCAGAAAAGGGGCAGGTTCCTACGAGCAGTACTTC

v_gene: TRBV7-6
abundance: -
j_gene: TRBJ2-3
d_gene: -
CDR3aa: CASSLGRDTQYF
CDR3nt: TGTGCCAGCAGCTTAGGTAGAGATACGCAGTATTTT

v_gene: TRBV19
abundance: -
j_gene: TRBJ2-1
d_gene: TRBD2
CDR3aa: CASSLGISGGYNEQFF
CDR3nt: TGTGCCAGTAGTTTGGGTATTAGCGGGGGATACAATGAGCAGTTCTTC